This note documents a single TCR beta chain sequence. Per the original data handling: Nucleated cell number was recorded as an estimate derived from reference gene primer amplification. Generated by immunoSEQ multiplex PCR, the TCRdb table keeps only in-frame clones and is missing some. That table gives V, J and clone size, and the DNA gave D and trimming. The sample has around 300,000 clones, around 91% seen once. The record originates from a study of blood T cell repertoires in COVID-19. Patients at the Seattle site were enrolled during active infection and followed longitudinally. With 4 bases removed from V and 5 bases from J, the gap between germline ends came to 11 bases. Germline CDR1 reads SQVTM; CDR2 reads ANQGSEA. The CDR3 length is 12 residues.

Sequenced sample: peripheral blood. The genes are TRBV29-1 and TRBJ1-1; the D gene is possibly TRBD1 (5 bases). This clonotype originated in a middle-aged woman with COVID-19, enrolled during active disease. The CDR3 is CSVVAGQTEAFF. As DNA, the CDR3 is TGCAGCGTTGTGGCAGGGCAAACTGAAGCTTTCTTT.